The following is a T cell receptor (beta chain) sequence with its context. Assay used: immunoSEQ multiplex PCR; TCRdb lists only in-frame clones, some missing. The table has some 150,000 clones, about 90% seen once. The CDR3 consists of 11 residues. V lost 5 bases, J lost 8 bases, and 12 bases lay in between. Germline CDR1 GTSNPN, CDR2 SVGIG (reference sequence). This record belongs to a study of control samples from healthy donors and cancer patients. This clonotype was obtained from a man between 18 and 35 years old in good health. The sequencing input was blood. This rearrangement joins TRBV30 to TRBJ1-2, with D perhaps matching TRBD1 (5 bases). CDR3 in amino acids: CAWERGVGYTF. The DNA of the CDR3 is TGTGCCTGGGAACGGGGGGTGGGCTACACCTTC.